A selection of T cell receptor beta chains follows, all from one sample in a study of blood T cell repertoires in COVID-19. The repertoire was sequenced with immunoSEQ multiplex PCR; TCRdb's copy has only in-frame clones and lacks some. In the table there are hundreds of thousands of clones, around 85% of which are singletons. Sequenced material: peripheral blood. Receptors originate from a man aged 50 to 60 with active or convalescent COVID-19. Each CDR3 is given with its conserved first and last residue. A D gene is named only where the DNA matches it firmly. Rows give clone size only sometimes, using once, few, many, or a class for an expanded clone.

abundance,d_gene,v_gene,j_gene,CDR3aa,CDR3nt
NA,NA,TRBV18,TRBJ1-5,CASSPLPRAGQPQHF,TGTGCCAGCTCACCACTACCAAGGGCGGGTCAGCCCCAGCATTTT
once,TRBD1,TRBV2,TRBJ1-3,CASSETRTGAGNTIYF,TGTGCCAGCAGTGAAACCCGGACAGGGGCCGGAAACACCATATATTTT
NA,NA,TRBV5-1,TRBJ2-1,CASSIQGGANRGEQFF,TGCGCCAGCTCCATCCAGGGAGGGGCCAACAGGGGGGAGCAGTTCTTC
NA,TRBD2,TRBV5-1,TRBJ2-1,CASSPGTSGREQFF,TGCGCCAGCAGCCCGGGGACTAGCGGGAGAGAGCAGTTCTTC
NA,TRBD2,TRBV7-2,TRBJ2-7,CASSSGLAGGEQYF,TGTGCCAGCAGCTCCGGACTAGCGGGAGGCGAGCAGTACTTC
once,NA,TRBV3-1/TRBV3-2,TRBJ2-7,CASSQYYEQYF,TGTGCCAGCAGCCAATACTACGAGCAGTACTTC
NA,NA,TRBV7-2,TRBJ1-2,CASSPRQTANYGYTF,TGTGCCAGCAGCCCAAGACAGACAGCTAACTATGGCTACACCTTC
NA,TRBD1,TRBV5-1,TRBJ1-4,CASSDPGQANEKLFF,TGCGCCAGCAGCGATCCGGGACAGGCAAATGAAAAACTGTTTTTT
few,NA,TRBV7-2,TRBJ1-5,CASSFHSPLQGMGNQPQHF,TGTGCCAGCAGCTTTCACAGCCCCTTACAGGGTATGGGGAATCAGCCCCAGCATTTT
NA,NA,TRBV9,TRBJ2-1,CASSVGGHNEQFF,TGTGCCAGCAGCGTAGGTGGGCACAATGAGCAGTTCTTC
NA,NA,TRBV15,TRBJ1-6,CATSRRRSANSPLHF,TGTGCCACCAGCAGACGAAGGTCAGCGAATTCACCCCTCCACTTT
NA,TRBD1,TRBV11-2,TRBJ1-4,CASRPGQGVATNEKLFF,TGTGCCAGCAGGCCGGGACAGGGAGTCGCAACTAATGAAAAACTGTTTTTT
NA,TRBD2,TRBV7-9,TRBJ2-7,CASSAGLAPTYEQYF,TGTGCCAGCAGCGCGGGACTAGCACCTACCTACGAGCAGTACTTC
NA,NA,TRBV30,TRBJ1-1,CATQGNTEAFF,TGTGCCACCCAGGGGAACACTGAAGCTTTCTTT
NA,NA,TRBV7-9,TRBJ1-5,CASSLDEAQPQHF,TGTGCCAGCAGCTTAGACGAGGCCCAGCCCCAGCATTTT
NA,TRBD2,TRBV28,TRBJ2-3,CASMGLATDTQYF,TGTGCCAGCATGGGACTAGCGACAGATACGCAGTATTTT
NA,NA,TRBV28,TRBJ1-5,CASSPINQPQHF,TGTGCCAGCAGTCCCATCAATCAGCCCCAGCATTTT
NA,NA,TRBV3-1/TRBV3-2,TRBJ1-2,CASSQGDGYTF,TGTGCCAGCAGCCAGGGAGACGGCTACACCTTC